This T cell receptor (beta chain) was sequenced during a study of cytomegalovirus exposure and HLA in healthy donors. Study-wide results and caveats: Most of the TCR beta V segments (in an earlier analysis) were productive either about 87% or about 30% of the time.

The CDR3 totals 16 residues. Looked up from germline, CDR1 is SGDLS and CDR2 is YYNGEE. Trimming pared 0 bases from V and 5 bases from J, leaving 17 bases between. This clone was seen just once. Its antigen remains unidentified. The PCR used 60 Vbeta and 13 Jbeta primers. Profiling relied on immunoSEQ multiplex PCR, and the TCRdb table lists in-frame clones only, not all of them. The table lists approximately 100,000 clones, about nine tenths of them singletons. This rearrangement joins TRBV9 to TRBJ2-5; D uncertain. The TCR was taken from a man in his thirties or forties in good health and CMV-seropositive. Sequenced sample: PBMCs. DNA of the CDR3: TGTGCCAGCAGCGTAGGGAGAAGTAACATTCAGGAGACCCAGTACTTC. This codes for CASSVGRSNIQETQYF. The variable domain in full, completed from reference TRBV9 and TRBJ2-5, reads DSGVTQTPKHLITATGQRVTLRCSPRSGDLSVYWYQQSLDQGLQFLIQYYNGEERAKGNILERFSAQQFPDLHSELNLSSLELGDSALYFCASSVGRSNIQETQYFGPGTRLLVL.